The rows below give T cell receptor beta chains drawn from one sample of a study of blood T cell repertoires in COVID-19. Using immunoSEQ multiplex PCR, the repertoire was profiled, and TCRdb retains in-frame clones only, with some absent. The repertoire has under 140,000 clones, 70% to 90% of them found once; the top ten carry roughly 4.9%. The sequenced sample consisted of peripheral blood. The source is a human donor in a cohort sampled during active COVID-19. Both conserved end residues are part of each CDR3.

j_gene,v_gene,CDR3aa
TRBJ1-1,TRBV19,CASKDRGGYGRTEAFF
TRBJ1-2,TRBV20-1,CSASPLHSGFSGYTF
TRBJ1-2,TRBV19,CASSIGTVYGYTF
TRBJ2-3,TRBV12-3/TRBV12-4,CASRGQGTDTQYF
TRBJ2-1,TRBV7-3,CASSDTSGRRPWAYNEQFF
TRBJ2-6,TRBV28,CASRKTLKAGANVLTF
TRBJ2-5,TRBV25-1,CASSEYRGGGETQYF
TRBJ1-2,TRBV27,CASSLVGRANYGYTF
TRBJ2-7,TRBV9,CASSVDPGAEYEQYF
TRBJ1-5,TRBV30,CAWSGQIGNQPQHF
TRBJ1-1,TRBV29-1,CSVEVPTNRNTEAFF
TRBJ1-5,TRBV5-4,CASSLAGSQPQHF
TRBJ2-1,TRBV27,CASSPAWTSVNEQFF
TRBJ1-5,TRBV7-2,CASSFTGAIQPQHF
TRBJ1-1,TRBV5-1,CASSLFGPLPGTEAFF
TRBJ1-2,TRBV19,CASSITGTGGYGYTF
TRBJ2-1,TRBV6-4,CASSGLAGREQFF
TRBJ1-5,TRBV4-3,CASSQVLNQPQHF
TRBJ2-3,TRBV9,CASSPSGDTDTQYF
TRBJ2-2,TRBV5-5,CASSLWGTGNTGELFF
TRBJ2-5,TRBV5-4,CASSYGTPGPRPETQYF
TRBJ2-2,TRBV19,CASSAIYREATGELFF
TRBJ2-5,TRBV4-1,CASSAVELQETQYF
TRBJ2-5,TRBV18,CASSPVSGETQYF
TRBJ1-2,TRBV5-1,CASSSDRGHGYTF
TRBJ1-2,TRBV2,CASLGQGARYTF
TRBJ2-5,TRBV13,CASSSTSGPETQYF
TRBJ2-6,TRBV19,CASSIEGRGGPGANVLTF
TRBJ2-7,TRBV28,CASSLSVSGSYEQYF
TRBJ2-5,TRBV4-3,CASSQDLRETQYF
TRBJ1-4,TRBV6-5,CASSYTGASNEKLFF
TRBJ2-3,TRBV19,CASNRQKSTDTQYF
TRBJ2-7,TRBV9,CASSVAVGEGDEQYF
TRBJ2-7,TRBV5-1,CASSGGTSGYTYEQYF
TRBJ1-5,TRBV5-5,CASSLDGLNQPQHF
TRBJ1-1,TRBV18,CASSPEGARGEAFF
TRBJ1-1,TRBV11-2,CASSTPRTGMNTEAFF
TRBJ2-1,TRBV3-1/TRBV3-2,CASSQALAASSYNEQFF
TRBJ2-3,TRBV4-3,CASSPQPPGQGFTDTQYF
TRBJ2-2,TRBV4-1,CASSQDEWAGGGALFF
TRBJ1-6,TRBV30,CAWSPTGGAGSYSPLHF
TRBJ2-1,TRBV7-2,CASSLAGGTMGDEQFF
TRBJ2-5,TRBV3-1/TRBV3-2,CASMSGVGVATRGTQYF
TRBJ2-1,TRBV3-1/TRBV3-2,CASSQVASGGRLDEQFF